A single sample gave rise to the 26 T cell receptor beta chains below, sequenced in a study of T-cell memory formation after mild COVID-19. In TCRdb, the 5' RACE reads were re-called with MiXCR into one record per CDR3 protein. The repertoire holds about 600,000 distinct CDR3 sequences, with less than 25% as singletons. Sequencing used PBMCs or a T cell subset sorted from them (not recorded which). These receptors all stem from an adult woman who had mild COVID-19 (a few samples of this study predate the infection). Cell type and time point are not known.

V gene TRBV6-2 or TRBV6-3 combines with J gene TRBJ2-7, with TRBD2 identical over 9 bases. CDR1 is MNHEY, CDR2 SVGEGT, per germline. With 4 bases clipped from V and 4 bases from J, the junction kept 5 bases outside the gene matches. The CDR3 has 14 residues. CDR3 in DNA: TGTGCCAGCAGTTTCGGACTAGCGCTGTACGAGCAGTACTTC. Amino acids: CASSFGLALYEQYF.

Only a few counts were recorded for this clonotype. This chain uses TRBV30 with TRBJ1-4; D unresolved. The CDR3 is 14 residues long. Germline V gene data show CDR1 as GTSNPN and CDR2 as SVGIG (reference sequence). With 3 bases removed from V and 4 bases from J, the gap between germline ends came to 12 bases. The CDR3 reads CAWRSPRINEKLFF. CDR3 in DNA: TGTGCCTGGAGATCCCCCAGAATTAATGAAAAACTGTTTTTT.

V usage is TRBV6-5 and J usage is TRBJ2-5; 13 bases are shared with TRBD2. The junction had 0 bases not matched to a gene; V was cut back by 1 base and J by 1 base. The germline gives CDR1 MNHEY, CDR2 SVGAGI. The CDR3 sequence is 16 residues long. Here the CDR3 reads CASSYWTSGSQETQYF. DNA of the CDR3: TGTGCCAGCAGTTACTGGACTAGCGGGAGCCAAGAGACCCAGTACTTC.

This clonotype was detected a few times. This rearrangement joins TRBV6-1 to TRBJ1-1; 7 positions match TRBD1. CDR1 MNHNS and CDR2 SASEGT come from the germline V gene. The CDR3 consists of 15 residues. V gave up 6 bases and J gave up 0 bases; unmatched junction bases: 7. The CDR3 DNA follows: TGTGCCAGCAGGACAGGGTGGGCCATGAACACTGAAGCTTTCTTT. This encodes CASRTGWAMNTEAFF.

V usage is TRBV5-5 and J usage is TRBJ2-1, with unresolved D. Germline V gene lookup returns CDR1 SGHKS and CDR2 YYEKEE (reference sequence). V lost 6 bases and J lost 6, with 10 bases in between. This CDR3 comprises 12 residues. The CDR3 sequence: CASTSVVNEQFF. As DNA, the CDR3 is TGTGCCAGCACCTCCGTAGTCAATGAGCAGTTCTTC. The whole variable domain, filled in from reference TRBV5-5 and TRBJ2-1, reads DAGVTQSPTHLIKTRGQQVTLRCSPISGHKSVSWYQQVLGQGPQFIFQYYEKEERGRGNFPDRFSARQFPNYSSELNVNALLLGDSALYLCASTSVVNEQFFGPGTRLTVL.

The rearrangement uses TRBV18 and TRBJ1-1; D not certain. The CDR3 covers 15 residues. Germline CDR1 and CDR2: KGHSH and LQKENI. Trimming stripped 2 bases from V and 1 base from J, with 11 bases between. CDR3 loop: CASSPNRRGNTEAFF. The CDR3 nucleotides read TGTGCCAGCTCACCAAACCGGCGGGGGAACACTGAAGCTTTCTTT.

This clonotype was counted between two and nine times. This sequence joins TRBV7-8 and TRBJ2-5, with 7 bases that match TRBD2. The CDR3 loop spans 15 amino acids. V shed 5 bases and J 7 bases; nucleotides not matched to a gene: 13. CDR1 and CDR2 (germline): SGHVS, FQNEAQ. The CDR3 DNA sequence: TGTGCCAGCAGCCCCCCCGGGTGGGGGGGAGGGACCCAGTACTTC. This encodes CASSPPGWGGGTQYF.

This sequence joins TRBV7-3 and TRBJ2-3; the match to TRBD2 covers 12 bases. Germline lookup yields CDR1 SGHTA and CDR2 FQGTGA. J gave up 2 bases and V 5 bases, and 5 bases lay outside the gene matches. This CDR3 is built from 16 residues. The CDR3 sequence is CASSQGLAGTTDTQYF. The CDR3 DNA follows: TGTGCCAGCAGCCAAGGACTAGCGGGAACCACAGATACGCAGTATTTT.

The chain has TRBV13 and TRBJ2-5; maybe TRBD2 (6 bases). CDR3 length equals 14 residues. The V end was cut by 5 bases, the J end by 4 bases, with 14 bases between. The germline V gene encodes CDR1 PRHDT and CDR2 FYEKMQ (reference sequence). As DNA, the CDR3 is TGTGCCAGCAGCGGTAGCGGTGGGAGAGAGACCCAGTACTTC. Translation gives CASSGSGGRETQYF.

This chain connects TRBV6-2 or TRBV6-3 to TRBJ2-2; no firm D call. The CDR3 spans 15 residues. Germline assignment: CDR1 MNHEY and CDR2 SVGEGT. V was shortened by 0 bases and J by 2 bases, with 7 bases between the two germline ends. CDR3 sequence (DNA): TGTGCCAGCAGTTACTCGACTGTTAACACCGGGGAGCTGTTTTTT. Protein sequence: CASSYSTVNTGELFF.

This clonotype was seen more than once but under ten times. V usage is TRBV5-1 and J usage is TRBJ2-1; the match to TRBD2 covers 12 bases. Germline lookup yields CDR1 SGHRS and CDR2 YFSETQ. Germline trimming cut 4 bases from V and 5 bases from J; bases unmatched to any gene: 7. The CDR3 extends over 16 amino acids. This chain's CDR3 is CASSPALAGGHNEQFF. The CDR3 bases are TGCGCCAGCAGCCCCGCACTAGCGGGGGGTCACAATGAGCAGTTCTTC. The variable domain in full, completed from reference TRBV5-1 and TRBJ2-1, reads KAGVTQTPRYLIKTRGQQVTLSCSPISGHRSVSWYQQTPGQGLQFLFEYFSETQRNKGNFPGRFSGRQFSNSRSEMNVSTLELGDSALYLCASSPALAGGHNEQFFGPGTRLTVL.

In this sample, this clonotype turned up a few times. DNA of the CDR3: TGTGCCAGCTCAACGTCAGGGGAGAGCACTGAAGCTTTCTTT. Translated: CASSTSGESTEAFF. The V call is TRBV18, the J call TRBJ1-1; D possibly corresponds to TRBD1 (6 bases). The ends were cut back, 5 bases at V and 4 bases at J, with 14 bases in the middle. This CDR3 spans 14 amino acids. The germline CDR1 and CDR2 sequences are KGHSH and LQKENI.

This clonotype was recorded a few times. The rearrangement uses TRBV4-1 and TRBJ1-2; D is unresolved. This CDR3 contains 14 residues. The germline V and J ends were trimmed by 0 bases and 5 bases, with 10 bases remaining between them. Germline lookup yields CDR1 MGHRA and CDR2 YSYEKL. As DNA, the CDR3 is TGCGCCAGCAGCCAAGACAGAACTGTTTATGGCTACACCTTC. Translating it yields CASSQDRTVYGYTF.

V is TRBV7-9 and J is TRBJ2-2; D unresolved. CDR1 SEHNR and CDR2 FQNEAQ come from the germline V gene (reference sequence). The CDR3 covers 14 residues. Trimming pared 2 bases from V and 6 bases from J, leaving 10 bases between. CDR3 protein: CASSLQVLAGELFF. CDR3 coding DNA: TGTGCCAGCAGCTTACAGGTGTTGGCCGGGGAGCTGTTTTTT.

This clonotype was seen only a few times. The chain has TRBV7-2 and TRBJ2-7; no clear D gene. This CDR3 is 16 amino acids long. The V gene lost 1 base and the J gene lost 3 bases, with 16 bases spanning the gap. Germline assignment: CDR1 SGHTA and CDR2 FQGNSA. The CDR3 loop is CASSLGYSRTIYEQYF. CDR3 in DNA: TGTGCCAGCAGCTTAGGATACAGCCGCACGATCTACGAGCAGTACTTC.

The chain joins TRBV5-1 to TRBJ2-7; D not resolved. The CDR3 is 13 residues long. The V and J ends lost 4 bases and 7 bases respectively, with 15 bases between them. The V gene's germline CDR1 is SGHRS and CDR2 YFSETQ. The CDR3 spells CASSPDWVGEQYF. The CDR3 bases are TGCGCCAGCAGCCCAGATTGGGTTGGGGAGCAGTACTTC. Supplemented by reference TRBV5-1 and TRBJ2-7, the full variable domain reads KAGVTQTPRYLIKTRGQQVTLSCSPISGHRSVSWYQQTPGQGLQFLFEYFSETQRNKGNFPGRFSGRQFSNSRSEMNVSTLELGDSALYLCASSPDWVGEQYFGPGTRLTVT.

The V and J genes are TRBV19 and TRBJ2-7, with D perhaps given as TRBD1 or TRBD2 (5 bases each). The V gene's germline CDR1 is LNHDA and CDR2 SQIVND (reference sequence). The V end lost 5 bases, the J end lost 4 bases, and 15 bases lay between the germline ends. This CDR3 comprises 14 residues. The CDR3 region is CASSGAGSWYEQYF. As DNA, the CDR3 is TGTGCCAGTAGTGGCGCAGGGAGCTGGTACGAGCAGTACTTC.

The CDR3 region has the DNA TGTGCCAGCATTCTGGGGGGGGGACGGAACTATGGCTACACCTTC. Translating it yields CASILGGGRNYGYTF. This chain links TRBV6-1 with TRBJ1-2, with D possibly TRBD1 on 5 matching bases. The CDR3 sequence is 15 residues long. V was shortened by 7 bases and J by 2 bases, with 17 bases between the two germline ends. Per germline, CDR1 MNHNS and CDR2 SASEGT.

This chain connects TRBV2 to TRBJ2-7; 9 bases agree with TRBD2. CDR3 length equals 14 residues. Germline CDR1 reads SNHLY; CDR2 reads FYNNEI. The trim removed 8 bases at V and 1 base at J, leaving 6 bases unmatched. The CDR3 coding sequence is TGTGCCAGCCGGAGGACTAGCGCGTCCTACGAGCAGTACTTC. Translated, it gives CASRRTSASYEQYF. Based on the CDR3 plus reference TRBV2 and TRBJ2-7, the full variable domain is EPEVTQTPSHQVTQMGQEVILRCVPISNHLYFYWYRQILGQKVEFLVSFYNNEISEKSEIFDDQFSVERPDGSNFTLKIRSTKLEDSAMYFCASRRTSASYEQYFGPGTRLTVT.

This clonotype came up a few times. The chain links TRBV12-3 or TRBV12-4 to TRBJ1-2; tentative D call: TRBD1 (6 bases). This CDR3 region has 11 residues. The ends were cut back, 11 bases at V and 4 bases at J, with 11 bases in the middle. The CDR3 sequence is CALGGSYGYTF. Written as DNA, the CDR3 is TGTGCCCTAGGGGGAAGCTATGGCTACACCTTC.

V and J are TRBV30 and TRBJ2-3, with a tentative D call TRBD1 (6 bases). The germline V gene encodes CDR1 GTSNPN and CDR2 SVGIG (reference sequence). The CDR3 is made up of 13 amino acids. V was pared by 2 bases and J by 4 bases, with 10 bases between. The CDR3: CAWSLTGPDTQYF. Written as DNA, the CDR3 is TGTGCCTGGAGTCTAACAGGGCCAGATACGCAGTATTTT.

V is TRBV3-1 and J is TRBJ1-5, with D perhaps TRBD1 (5 bases). Germline V gene data show CDR1 as LGHDT and CDR2 as YNNKEL (reference sequence). CDR3 length: 13 amino acids. The ends were cut back, 1 base at V and 7 bases at J, with 8 bases in the middle. The CDR3 loop reads CASSQASGQPQHF. As DNA, the CDR3 is TGTGCCAGCAGCCAAGCTTCAGGGCAGCCCCAGCATTTT.

V and J are TRBV6-2 or TRBV6-3 and TRBJ1-5; TRBD1 matches 9 bases. CDR1 is MNHEY, CDR2 SVGEGT, per germline. V was clipped by 6 bases and J by 9 bases; unmatched bases: 9. This CDR3 has 14 amino acids. In nucleotides, the CDR3 is TGTGCCAGCAGGAAGAAACAGGGGGCCTGGCCCCAGCATTTT. It encodes CASRKKQGAWPQHF.

V gene TRBV12-3 or TRBV12-4 combines with J gene TRBJ2-7; 13 bases line up with TRBD2. CDR3 length: 15 residues. V lost 4 bases, J lost 4 bases, and 4 bases stayed unmatched. CDR3: CASSWTSGSLYEQYF. Written as DNA, the CDR3 is TGTGCCAGCAGTTGGACTAGCGGGAGTTTATACGAGCAGTACTTC.

This clonotype was counted between two and nine times. The chain is built from TRBV20-1 and TRBJ2-1; D not resolved. Germline-derived CDR1 and CDR2 are DFQATT and SNEGSKA (reference sequence). Trimming left V 1 base short and J 7 bases short, with 14 bases between. The CDR3 sequence is 14 residues long. CDR3: CSARVAKHLNEQFF. CDR3 nucleotide sequence: TGCAGTGCTAGAGTGGCTAAACACCTTAATGAGCAGTTCTTC.

This chain joins TRBV5-1 and TRBJ2-3; D could derive from TRBD1 or TRBD2 (5 bases each). V lost 1 base to trimming and J lost 2 bases, with 11 bases between them. The CDR3 is 15 amino acids. From germline, CDR1 is SGHRS and CDR2 YFSETQ. The chain's CDR3 is CASSLTADNTDTQYF. Written as DNA, the CDR3 is TGCGCCAGCAGCTTGACAGCGGACAACACAGATACGCAGTATTTT.